The 23 T cell receptor beta chains listed next were all sequenced from one sample in a study of Ad26.COV2.S vaccination and SARS-CoV-2 variants. The sample's treatment: about 20 received Ad26.COV2.S at low or high dose, single or two shots; five or six received placebo; per-sample allocation not given. Sampling took place 63 days after the first vaccine or placebo injection. Assay: immunoSEQ multiplex PCR; the TCRdb copy retains only in-frame clones and omits some. Of 410,000 or so clones detected, 92% appear once; the ten largest clones hold more than 1.5%. The sequenced sample was peripheral blood, obtained in a trial of Ad26.COV2.S vaccine versus placebo. The receptors shown here come from a person between 18 and 65 years old who received the Ad26.COV2.S COVID-19 vaccine or a placebo.

With respect to this clone: A junction boundary mismatches the germline segment, possibly from a read error. The gene calls are TRBV7-6 and TRBJ2-5, with D possibly being TRBD1 (5 bases). The CDR3 sequence is 15 residues long. Looked up from germline, CDR1 is SGHVS and CDR2 is FNYEAQ. The CDR3 is CVSSSGRDSQETQYF. CDR3 DNA: TGTGTCAGCAGCTCAGGGCGCGACAGCCAAGAGACCCAGTACTTC. The whole variable domain, filled in from reference TRBV7-6 and TRBJ2-5, reads GAGVSQSPRYKVTKRGQDVALRCDPISGHVSLYWYRQALGQGPEFLTYFNYEAQQDKSGLPNDRFSAERPEGSISTLTIQRTEQRDSAMYRCVSSSGRDSQETQYFGPGTRLLVL.

The chain has TRBV28 and TRBJ1-2; D ambiguous. The CDR3 sequence is 13 residues long. The ends were cut back, 5 bases at V and 6 bases at J, with 13 bases in the middle. Germline V gene lookup returns CDR1 MDHEN and CDR2 SYDVKM. The CDR3 region is CASSDPNGDGYTF. DNA for the CDR3: TGTGCCAGCAGTGACCCGAACGGCGATGGCTACACCTTC.

The chain is built from TRBV10-1 and TRBJ2-2; 8 positions match TRBD1. The CDR3 extends over 15 amino acids. V lost 6 bases and J lost 4; bases outside the gene matches: 7. Per the germline V gene, CDR1 is WNHNN and CDR2 is SYGVQD (reference sequence). The CDR3 DNA is TGCGCCAGCAGGCCACGGACAGGGAGCACCGGGGAGCTGTTTTTT. It yields the protein CASRPRTGSTGELFF.

V and J are TRBV5-6 and TRBJ1-1; no definite D call. The germline V gene encodes CDR1 SGHDT and CDR2 YYEEEE. The CDR3 runs 12 residues. Trimming stripped 5 bases from V and 7 bases from J, with 12 bases between. The CDR3 sequence is CASSYRGYEAFF. The CDR3, as DNA: TGTGCCAGCAGTTATCGGGGATATGAAGCTTTCTTT.

CDR3 nucleotide sequence: TGCGCCAGCAGCCAAGGATTCGGACTGAAGCCCCAGCATTTT. Its protein is CASSQGFGLKPQHF. The rearrangement uses TRBV4-1 and TRBJ1-5, with D hard to call. Between the trimmed V and J ends, which lost 1 base and 8 bases, there was a span of 12 bases. The length of the CDR3 is 14 residues. CDR1 MGHRA and CDR2 YSYEKL come from the germline V gene.

The chain joins TRBV7-6 to TRBJ2-3, with TRBD2 matching over 8 bases. Germline assignment: CDR1 SGHVS and CDR2 FNYEAQ. This CDR3 is 17 amino acids long. After removal of 5 bases from V and 2 bases from J, the junction contained 12 bases not matched to a gene. In DNA form, the CDR3 reads TGTGCCAGCAGCCAATACAAAGCGGGGGACCTCACAGATACGCAGTATTTT. Its translation is CASSQYKAGDLTDTQYF.

V and J are TRBV19 and TRBJ2-7; D remains ambiguous. The CDR3 has 14 residues. In germline, CDR1 is LNHDA, CDR2 SQIVND (reference sequence). Deletions cut 3 bases from V and 0 bases from J, with 9 bases between. The CDR3 nucleotides read TGTGCCAGTAGTATCACGCTACACTCCTACGAGCAGTACTTC. Protein: CASSITLHSYEQYF.

J is TRBJ2-3 and V is TRBV7-6; D is uncertain. There are 12 residues in the CDR3. Germline V gene data show CDR1 as SGHVS and CDR2 as FNYEAQ. With 4 bases removed from V and 5 bases from J, the gap between germline ends came to 7 bases. For the CDR3, the DNA is TGTGCCAGCAGCTCCGCTGGAGATACGCAGTATTTT. This gives the protein CASSSAGDTQYF.

The CDR3 nucleotides are TGTGCCAGCTCAGTCCTTAGCGGGGGGCCCTACAATGAGCAGTTCTTC. It encodes CASSVLSGGPYNEQFF. V and J are TRBV18 and TRBJ2-1; 10 bases map to TRBD2. Germline-derived CDR1 and CDR2 are KGHSH and LQKENI. The CDR3 extends over 16 amino acids. V lost 5 bases, J lost 2 bases, and 6 bases stayed unmatched.

The chain recombines TRBV7-2 with TRBJ2-3; a weak D match, TRBD1 (6 bases). Trimming shortened V by 5 bases and J by 3 bases, and 9 bases separated the two germline ends. The CDR3 runs 13 residues. Germline values: CDR1 SGHTA, CDR2 FQGNSA. The DNA of the CDR3 is TGTGCCAGCAGCCTTGACAGGACAGATACGCAGTATTTT. The encoded protein is CASSLDRTDTQYF.

The J gene is TRBJ2-1, the V gene TRBV10-1; a weak D match, TRBD2 (6 bases). Between the trimmed V and J ends, which lost 2 bases and 5 bases, there was a span of 19 bases. The CDR3 runs 17 residues. Germline-derived CDR1 and CDR2 are WNHNN and SYGVQD (reference sequence). The CDR3 nucleotides read TGCGCCAGCAGTGAGGACCGTAGGGACTGGGGGGACAATGAGCAGTTCTTC. Encoded protein: CASSEDRRDWGDNEQFF.

The V gene is TRBV4-1, the J gene TRBJ2-7; no clear D. V dropped 4 bases and J dropped 4 bases, with 11 bases sitting between them. There are 13 residues in the CDR3. Germline V gene sequence: CDR1 MGHRA, CDR2 YSYEKL. This CDR3 is CASSLTFEYEQYF. The CDR3 coding sequence is TGCGCCAGCAGCCTTACTTTTGAGTACGAGCAGTACTTC.

The rearrangement joins TRBV12-5 to TRBJ2-5; D not certain. Between the trimmed V and J ends, which lost 1 base and 3 bases, there was a span of 6 bases. Germline CDR1 LGHNT, CDR2 FRNRAP. The CDR3 runs 13 residues. CDR3 loop: CASGLGQKETQYF. The CDR3 DNA reads as TGTGCTAGTGGTTTGGGTCAAAAAGAGACCCAGTACTTC.

The chain carries TRBV19 and TRBJ2-5; D remains ambiguous. The CDR3 covers 13 residues. Trimming removed 1 base from V and 5 bases from J, with 8 bases in between. Germline CDR1 and CDR2: LNHDA and SQIVND (reference sequence). The CDR3 is CASSIGLLETQYF. In DNA form, the CDR3 reads TGTGCCAGTAGTATAGGACTCCTGGAGACCCAGTACTTC.

This chain links TRBV4-1 with TRBJ2-1; D remains ambiguous. The germline gives CDR1 MGHRA, CDR2 YSYEKL. Trimming removed 0 bases from V and 0 bases from J, with 9 bases in between. The CDR3 spans 16 residues. The CDR3 region has the DNA TGCGCCAGCAGCCAAGATGTACGGCCCTCCTACAATGAGCAGTTCTTC. It translates to CASSQDVRPSYNEQFF.

The genes are TRBV4-1 and TRBJ2-5; D remains unclear. This CDR3 is built from 15 residues. The V end lost 1 base, the J end lost 0 bases, and 9 bases lay between the germline ends. Looked up from germline, CDR1 is MGHRA and CDR2 is YSYEKL. The CDR3 DNA reads as TGCGCCAGCAGCCAAGTCTTATACAACCAAGAGACCCAGTACTTC. Translated: CASSQVLYNQETQYF.

This clone was seen a few times. This sequence joins TRBV6-5 and TRBJ1-2; D is ambiguous. Germline V CDR1 and CDR2: MNHEY, SVGAGI. Deletions cut 0 bases from V and 8 bases from J, with 10 bases between. The CDR3 extends over 13 amino acids. CDR3 residues: CASSYSTGSGYTF. Here the CDR3 DNA reads TGTGCCAGCAGTTACTCGACCGGGTCCGGCTACACCTTC.

This chain joins TRBV18 and TRBJ1-1, with D uncertain. Germline V gene sequence: CDR1 KGHSH, CDR2 LQKENI. Between the trimmed V and J ends, which lost 3 bases and 6 bases, there was a span of 11 bases. The CDR3 extends over 13 amino acids. CDR3 sequence: CASSPRLHAEAFF. In DNA, the CDR3 is TGTGCCAGCTCACCCCGACTTCACGCTGAAGCTTTCTTT.

This clone has only one observation. The chain has TRBV11-2 and TRBJ2-7; 10 bases are shared with TRBD1. Germline values: CDR1 SGHAT, CDR2 FQNNGV. Trimming cost V 4 bases and J 3 bases; bases outside gene matches: 6. The CDR3 consists of 15 residues. This CDR3 is CASSWRQGAYYEQYF. Written as DNA, the CDR3 is TGTGCCAGCAGCTGGAGACAGGGGGCTTACTACGAGCAGTACTTC.

V and J are TRBV29-1 and TRBJ2-4; TRBD2 is a possible D gene (7 bases). Between the trimmed V and J ends, which lost 3 bases and 2 bases, there was a span of 14 bases. The length of the CDR3 is 15 residues. The V gene's germline CDR1 is SQVTM and CDR2 ANQGSEA. The CDR3 sequence is CSVDGGGASKNIQYF. The CDR3 DNA is TGCAGCGTTGATGGGGGGGGCGCGTCCAAAAACATTCAGTACTTC.

The chain is built from TRBV18 and TRBJ1-1, with D tentatively TRBD1 (6 bases). Between the trimmed V and J ends, which lost 1 base and 5 bases, there was a span of 14 bases. The CDR3 sequence is 15 residues long. CDR1 is KGHSH and CDR2 is LQKENI in the germline V gene. In DNA, the CDR3 is TGTGCCAGCTCACCACTTAAGGCAGGGGAAACTGAAGCTTTCTTT. Amino acid sequence: CASSPLKAGETEAFF.

The chain recombines TRBV30 with TRBJ1-2, with 7 bases identical to TRBD1. CDR1 and CDR2 from the germline V gene are GTSNPN and SVGIG (reference sequence). This CDR3 spans 16 amino acids. V lost 3 bases to trimming and J lost 4 bases; unmatched junction nucleotides: 14. The CDR3 DNA follows: TGTGCCTGGAGACCCTATTATGGACAGGCCTTCTATGGCTACACCTTC. Its translation is CAWRPYYGQAFYGYTF.

This sequence joins TRBV30 and TRBJ1-1; D remains unclear. Germline CDR1 GTSNPN, CDR2 SVGIG (reference sequence). The V end was cut by 1 base, the J end by 1 base, with 4 bases between. The length of the CDR3 is 12 residues. Written as DNA, the CDR3 is TGTGCCTGGAGTGCAGGGAACACTGAAGCTTTCTTT. Amino acid sequence: CAWSAGNTEAFF.